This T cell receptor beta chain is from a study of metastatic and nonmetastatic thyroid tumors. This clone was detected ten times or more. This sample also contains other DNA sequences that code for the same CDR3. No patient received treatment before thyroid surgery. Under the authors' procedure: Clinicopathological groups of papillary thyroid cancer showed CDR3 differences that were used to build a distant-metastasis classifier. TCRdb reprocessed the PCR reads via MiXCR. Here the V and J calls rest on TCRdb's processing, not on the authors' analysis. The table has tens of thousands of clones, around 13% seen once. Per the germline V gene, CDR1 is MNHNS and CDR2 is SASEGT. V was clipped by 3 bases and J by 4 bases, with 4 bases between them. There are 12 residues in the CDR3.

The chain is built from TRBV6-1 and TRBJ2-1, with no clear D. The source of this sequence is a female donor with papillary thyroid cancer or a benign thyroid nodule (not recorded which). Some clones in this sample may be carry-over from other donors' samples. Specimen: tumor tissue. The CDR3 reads CASSDRYNEQFF. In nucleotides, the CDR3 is TGTGCCAGCAGTGACAGATACAATGAGCAGTTCTTC.